This T cell receptor (beta chain) was sequenced in a study of human T cells and chemical hapten exposure. Time point of the sample: patch test 3, about 24 weeks after DPC sensitization. The treatment here: therapeutic diphenylcyclopropenone sensitization with weekly scalp DPC. This clonotype was picked up a small number of times. The germline gives CDR1 ENHRY, CDR2 SYGVKD. With 0 bases removed from V and 5 bases from J, the gap between germline ends came to 10 bases. The CDR3 runs to 14 residues. TCRdb re-called the RACE reads with MiXCR, one entry per CDR3 protein. The sample lists approximately 110,000 distinct CDR3 sequences, 30% to 35% occurring once.

This TCR was sampled from a man aged 40-49 years with alopecia areata. Some clones in this sample may be carry-over from other donors' samples. Material: whole blood, obtained in connection with sensitization to the hapten diphenylcyclopropenone (DPC). This chain links TRBV10-3 with TRBJ2-5, with D perhaps assigned TRBD1 or TRBD2 (5 bases each). The CDR3: CAISESVGTETQYF. The CDR3 bases are TGTGCCATCAGTGAGTCCGTAGGGACGGAGACCCAGTACTTC.